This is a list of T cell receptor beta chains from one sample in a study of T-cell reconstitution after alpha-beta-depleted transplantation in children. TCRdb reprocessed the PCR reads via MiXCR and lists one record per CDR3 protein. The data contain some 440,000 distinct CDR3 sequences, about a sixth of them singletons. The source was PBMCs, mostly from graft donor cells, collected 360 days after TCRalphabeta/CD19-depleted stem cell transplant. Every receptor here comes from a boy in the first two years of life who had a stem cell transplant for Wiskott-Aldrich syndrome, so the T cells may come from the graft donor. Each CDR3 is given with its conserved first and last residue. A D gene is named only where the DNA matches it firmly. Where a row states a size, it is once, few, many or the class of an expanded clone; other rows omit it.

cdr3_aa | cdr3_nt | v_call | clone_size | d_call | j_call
CASSLTGLDADTQYF | TGCGCCAGCAGCTTGACGGGACTCGACGCGGATACGCAGTATTTT | TRBV5-1 | NA | NA | TRBJ2-3
CASSKEGPPYEQYF | TGTGCCAGCAGCAAAGAGGGACCTCCTTACGAGCAGTACTTC | TRBV21-1 | NA | NA | TRBJ2-7
CATSAVYEQYF | TGTGCCACCAGTGCCGTCTACGAGCAGTACTTC | TRBV24-1 | few | NA | TRBJ2-7
CSATGGSSYEQYF | TGCAGTGCTACCGGGGGGAGCTCCTACGAGCAGTACTTC | TRBV20-1 | many | TRBD2 | TRBJ2-7
CASRTSGTYEQYF | TGTGCCAGCAGGACTAGCGGTACCTACGAGCAGTACTTC | TRBV6-5 | many | TRBD2 | TRBJ2-7
CAALGGGEAFF | TGTGCCGCCCTCGGTGGCGGTGAAGCTTTCTTT | TRBV7-9 | NA | NA | TRBJ1-1
CASSHGRNTEAFF | TGTGCCAGCAGCCATGGCCGGAACACTGAAGCTTTCTTT | TRBV27 | NA | NA | TRBJ1-1
CAISELGQGQETQYF | TGTGCCATCAGTGAGTTGGGACAGGGACAAGAGACCCAGTACTTC | TRBV10-3 | NA | TRBD1 | TRBJ2-5
CSVRRDRGTRWELFF | TGCAGCGTTCGCCGGGACAGGGGAACGAGATGGGAGCTGTTTTTT | TRBV29-1 | few | TRBD1 | TRBJ2-2
CASKGTGFGYTF | TGTGCCAGCAAAGGGACAGGATTTGGCTACACCTTC | TRBV6-1 | NA | TRBD1 | TRBJ1-2
CASSARHLAGEYNEQFF | TGTGCCAGCAGCGCCCGTCACCTAGCGGGAGAATACAATGAGCAGTTCTTC | TRBV7-6 | NA | TRBD2 | TRBJ2-1
CASSYQGAGTGELFF | TGCGCCAGCAGCTACCAGGGGGCTGGGACCGGGGAGCTGTTTTTT | TRBV5-1 | once | TRBD1 | TRBJ2-2
CASSQDPAYNEQFF | TGTGCCAGCAGCCAAGATCCCGCCTACAATGAGCAGTTCTTC | TRBV14 | few | NA | TRBJ2-1
CASSEFGHANTGELFF | TGTGCCAGCAGTGAATTCGGCCACGCGAACACCGGGGAGCTGTTTTTT | TRBV25-1 | few | NA | TRBJ2-2
CASSLGVSETQYF | TGTGCCAGCAGCTTAGGGGTTTCGGAGACCCAGTACTTC | TRBV13 | NA | NA | TRBJ2-5
CASSPGQRLAKNIQYF | TGCGCCAGCAGCCCGGGACAAAGGCTAGCCAAAAACATTCAGTACTTC | TRBV5-1 | few | NA | TRBJ2-4